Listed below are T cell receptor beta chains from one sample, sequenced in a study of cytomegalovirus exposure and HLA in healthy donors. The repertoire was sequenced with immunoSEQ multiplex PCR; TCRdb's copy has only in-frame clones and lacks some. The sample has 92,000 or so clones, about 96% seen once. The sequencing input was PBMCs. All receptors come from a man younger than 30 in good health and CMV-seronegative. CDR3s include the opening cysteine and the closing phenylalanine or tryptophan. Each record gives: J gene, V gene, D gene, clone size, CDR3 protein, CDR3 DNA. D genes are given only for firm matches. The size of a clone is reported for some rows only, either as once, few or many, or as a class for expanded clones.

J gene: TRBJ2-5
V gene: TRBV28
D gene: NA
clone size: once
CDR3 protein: CASSLVGGQETQYF
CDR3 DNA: TGTGCCAGCAGTTTAGTCGGGGGACAAGAGACCCAGTACTTC

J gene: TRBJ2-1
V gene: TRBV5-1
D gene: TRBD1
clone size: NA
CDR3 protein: CASSFRDRGKDEQFF
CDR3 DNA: TGCGCCAGCAGCTTCCGGGACAGGGGGAAGGATGAGCAGTTCTTC

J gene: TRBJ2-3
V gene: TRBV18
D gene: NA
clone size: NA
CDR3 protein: CASSPPSPDTQYF
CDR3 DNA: TGTGCCAGCTCACCTCCCAGTCCAGATACGCAGTATTTT

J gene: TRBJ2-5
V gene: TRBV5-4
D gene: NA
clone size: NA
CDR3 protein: CASSLSGTGAETQYF
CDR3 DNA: TGTGCCAGCAGCTTGTCTGGAACTGGGGCGGAGACCCAGTACTTC

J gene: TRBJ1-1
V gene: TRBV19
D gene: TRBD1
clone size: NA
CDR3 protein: CASHRTGVDTEAFF
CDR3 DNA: TGTGCCAGCCACCGGACAGGGGTGGACACTGAAGCTTTCTTT

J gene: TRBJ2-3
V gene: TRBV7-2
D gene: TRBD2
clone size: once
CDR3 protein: CASSANWRGLAGGPDTQYF
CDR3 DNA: TGTGCCAGCAGCGCGAATTGGAGGGGACTAGCGGGAGGTCCAGATACGCAGTATTTT

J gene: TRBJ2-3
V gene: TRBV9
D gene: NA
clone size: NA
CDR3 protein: CASSSRLVFRTDTQYF
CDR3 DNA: TGTGCCAGCAGCAGTCGACTAGTATTTCGGACAGATACGCAGTATTTT

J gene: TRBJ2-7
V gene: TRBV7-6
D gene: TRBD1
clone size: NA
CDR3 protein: CASSFLGQGEQYF
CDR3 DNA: TGTGCCAGCAGCTTTCTGGGACAGGGGGAGCAGTACTTC

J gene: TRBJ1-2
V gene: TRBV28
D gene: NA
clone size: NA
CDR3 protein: CASSLLTDNYGYTF
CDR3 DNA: TGTGCCAGCAGTTTGCTGACAGATAACTATGGCTACACCTTC

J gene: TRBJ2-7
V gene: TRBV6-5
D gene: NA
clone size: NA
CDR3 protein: CASSYYPLEDEQYF
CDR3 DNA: TGTGCCAGCAGTTATTACCCGTTAGAGGACGAGCAGTACTTC